Detailed here is one T cell receptor (beta chain). As yet, its antigen is unknown. The sample belongs to a study of T cell responses to AZD1222 COVID-19 vaccine. As for the study in general: Combined were second doses at about 4 or about 12 weeks. Study-wide findings and caveats: Baseline serology detected seropositivity in only six or seven AZD1222 recipients. Spike-specific TCR breadth and depth both grew after two AZD1222 doses. Across the whole spike, CD4 TCRs peaked at regions 160-218 and 743-854.

The CDR3 extends over 13 amino acids. V gave up 6 bases and J gave up 4 bases, with 10 bases separating them. Looked up from germline, CDR1 is MDHEN and CDR2 is SYDVKM. Sequencing was performed with immunoSEQ multiplex PCR; in TCRdb, only in-frame clones are kept and a portion is missing. The table records fewer than 120,000 clones, about 90% of them present only once. The source of this sequence is an adult in good health. The sequenced sample was peripheral blood, obtained on day 0 of AZD1222 vaccination. This sequence joins TRBV28 and TRBJ2-1; the D gene is possibly TRBD1 (5 bases). The CDR3 loop is CASRAAGYNEQFF. CDR3 sequence (DNA): TGTGCCAGCAGGGCCGCAGGGTACAATGAGCAGTTCTTC.